Below, one TCR beta chain is given with its context. As yet, its antigen is unknown. This sample is drawn from a study of Ad26.COV2.S vaccination and SARS-CoV-2 variants. Turning to the study itself: Once, or twice with 56 days between doses, Ad26.COV2.S was given intramuscularly.

Clones were sequenced by immunoSEQ multiplex PCR, and TCRdb holds only the in-frame ones, with some missing. Here the sample spans 400,000 to 450,000 clones, about 90% being singletons. The study, taken as a whole, reports: Using TCR breadth and depth analyses may have led to underestimated total T cell responses.

The treatment is: about 20 received Ad26.COV2.S at low or high dose, single or two shots; about 5 received placebo; per-sample allocation not given. Material that was analyzed had been drawn on day 63 after the first vaccine or placebo injection. This person who donated was an adult of 18-55 years in Boston. This TCR derives from a person between 18 and 65 years old who received the Ad26.COV2.S COVID-19 vaccine or a placebo. Sequenced material: peripheral blood, taken in a trial of Ad26.COV2.S vaccine versus placebo.

DNA for the CDR3: TGCGCCAGCAGCTTGGAAGGGGGGGCAACAGATACGCAGTATTTT. Amino acid sequence: CASSLEGGATDTQYF. The chain has TRBV5-1 and TRBJ2-3; weak D call: TRBD2 (7 bases). CDR1 is SGHRS and CDR2 is YFSETQ in the germline V gene. The CDR3 consists of 15 residues. The V end was cut by 0 bases, the J end by 3 bases, with 11 bases between.